This TCR beta chain came from a study of cytomegalovirus exposure and HLA in healthy donors. The CDR3 totals 18 residues. Germline CDR1 MDHEN, CDR2 SYDVKM. J was trimmed by 0 bases and V by 6 bases; bases with no gene match: 6. Regarding the study as a whole: With later analysis, a missense DCLRE1C variant became linked to TCR beta V- and J-gene trimming. The HLA-A and HLA-B alleles of most subjects were reportedly predicted accurately from TCR beta sequences. A later analysis reportedly found that, within productive TCRs, an Asian-associated ancestry cluster had fewer N-insertions than the mean observed across the roughly 610 donors.

Notes on this clone: Its cognate antigen is unknown.

Researchers ran the PCR with 60 Vbeta and 13 Jbeta primers. Produced via immunoSEQ multiplex PCR; TCRdb's table is partial and in-frame only. This sample has 100,000 to 150,000 clones, with about 72% found just once. V usage is TRBV28 and J usage is TRBJ2-4; 15 bases map to TRBD2. The specimen was PBMCs. The TCR was taken from a female donor in good health and CMV-seronegative. CDR3 DNA: TGTGCCAGCAGCCAAGGACTAGCGGGAGGGCTAGCCAAAAACATTCAGTACTTC. Residues: CASSQGLAGGLAKNIQYF.